These T cell receptor beta chains were read from a single sample in a study of T cells in Graves' hyperthyroidism and ophthalmopathy. One entry per CDR3 protein results from TCRdb running MiXCR on the multiplex PCR reads. This table has around 360,000 distinct CDR3 sequences, over 12% appearing once. Sequences were obtained from blood. All receptors derive from a woman aged 55-70 years with Graves' ophthalmopathy. Each CDR3 is given with its conserved first and last residue. A D gene is named only where the DNA matches it firmly. Clone sizes are given selectively: once, few, many, or a class where the clone is expanded.

clone size	V gene	D gene	J gene	CDR3 DNA	CDR3 protein
many	TRBV7-2	.	TRBJ2-7	TGTGCCAGCAGCTTAGCACGGGATATCAACGAGCAGTACTTC	CASSLARDINEQYF
few	TRBV7-9	TRBD1	TRBJ2-1	TGTGCCAGCAGCCAATCTCAACGGCCGGGGACAGGGACAAATGAGCAGTTCTTC	CASSQSQRPGTGTNEQFF
many	TRBV6-2/TRBV6-3	TRBD1	TRBJ2-7	TGTGCCAGCAGTTACTCGAGGACAGGGATTTTCTACGAGCAGTACTTC	CASSYSRTGIFYEQYF
many	TRBV6-1	TRBD1	TRBJ1-1	TGTGCCAGCAGTTCCGGGACAGGGGGCACTGAAGCTTTCTTT	CASSSGTGGTEAFF
many	TRBV6-1	TRBD2	TRBJ2-7	TGTGCCAGCAGTCCTGAAGGACTAGCGGGAAACCCATACGAGCAGTACTTC	CASSPEGLAGNPYEQYF
few	TRBV5-1	TRBD2	TRBJ2-3	TGCGCCAGCAGAACTCCGGGACTAGCAGATACGCAGTATTTT	CASRTPGLADTQYF
few	TRBV27	.	TRBJ2-1	TGTGCCAGCCGGGGGGGTGGACAGGGGTTCTACAATGAGCAGTTCTTC	CASRGGGQGFYNEQFF
.	TRBV29-1	TRBD2	TRBJ2-3	TGCAGCGTGACAGTAACGGCGGGAGGGCCCTCGTTGCGACCAGATACGCAGTATTTT	CSVTVTAGGPSLRPDTQYF
.	TRBV5-1	TRBD1	TRBJ1-5	TGCGCCAGCAGCTCCAGGGGGCAGGGTGTCAATCAGCCCCAGCATTTT	CASSSRGQGVNQPQHF
many	TRBV12-3/TRBV12-4	TRBD1	TRBJ1-1	TGTGCCAGCAGCGACAGGGAAGGGGCCACTGAAGCTTTCTTT	CASSDREGATEAFF
many	TRBV12-3/TRBV12-4	TRBD2	TRBJ2-3	TGTGCCAGCAGTTTAAGGAGCGGGAGGGCCGCAGATACGCAGTATTTT	CASSLRSGRAADTQYF
many	TRBV10-3	TRBD1	TRBJ1-5	TGTGCCATCAGCACAGGGGGGACAGACAATCAGCCCCAGCATTTT	CAISTGGTDNQPQHF
many	TRBV7-2	TRBD2	TRBJ2-1	TGTGCCAGCAGCTTAGCGGGGACTAGCGGGAGGGCCTACAATGAGCAGTTCTTC	CASSLAGTSGRAYNEQFF
many	TRBV11-2	.	TRBJ2-2	TGTGCCAGCAGTACCCGCACCGGGGAGCTGTTTTTT	CASSTRTGELFF
many	TRBV5-1	.	TRBJ2-2	TGCGCCAGCAGCTTGGGTCAACCCGGGGAGCTGTTTTTT	CASSLGQPGELFF
many	TRBV7-6	.	TRBJ2-7	TGTGCCAGCAGCCCAGAGCAGGGACTCAGCTCCTACGAGCAGTACTTC	CASSPEQGLSSYEQYF
many	TRBV2	.	TRBJ2-6	TGTGCCAGCACAGCCCAGGGTCCTGGGGCCAACGTCCTGACTTTC	CASTAQGPGANVLTF
many	TRBV20-1	.	TRBJ1-2	TGCAGTGCTAGAGATTCGAATCAGGGCCACATGGGCTACACCTTC	CSARDSNQGHMGYTF
many	TRBV7-2	.	TRBJ2-5	TGTGCCAGCAGCTTACGGCACAGGAAAGAGACCCAGTACTTC	CASSLRHRKETQYF
many	TRBV29-1	.	TRBJ2-7	TGCAGCGCAAACTACGAGGCGAACTACGAGCAGTACTTC	CSANYEANYEQYF
.	TRBV20-1	.	TRBJ2-7	TGCAGTGCTTCTCAGGGTTTCGAGCAGTACTTC	CSASQGFEQYF
.	TRBV15	.	TRBJ2-7	TGTGCCACCAGCAGAGATGCCCCCGGGAAGGGGATGGACGAGCAGTACTTC	CATSRDAPGKGMDEQYF
many	TRBV2	.	TRBJ2-3	TGTGCCAGCAGTGGCTTACGCACAGATACGCAGTATTTT	CASSGLRTDTQYF
.	TRBV28	.	TRBJ1-2	TGTGCCAGCAGTATGACACCTAACTATGGCTACACCTTC	CASSMTPNYGYTF
many	TRBV12-3/TRBV12-4	.	TRBJ2-3	TGTGCCAGCAGTTCCTCGCGGGCGGGCACAGATACGCAGTATTTT	CASSSSRAGTDTQYF
many	TRBV3-1	TRBD2	TRBJ2-1	TGTGCCAGCAGCCAACTCGGGAGGGCCGGGGAAAATGAGCAGTTCTTC	CASSQLGRAGENEQFF
few	TRBV28	TRBD2	TRBJ2-6	TGTGCCAGCAGGCCTATAGCGGGGGCGACCTCTGGGGCCAACGTCCTGACTTTC	CASRPIAGATSGANVLTF
many	TRBV5-6	TRBD1	TRBJ2-1	TGTGCCAGCAGCGCGGCAGGGGACAGATACAATGAGCAGTTCTTC	CASSAAGDRYNEQFF
.	TRBV5-1	.	TRBJ1-4	TGCGCCAGCAGCACTGGACCGGTCTCAACTAATGAAAAACTGTTTTTT	CASSTGPVSTNEKLFF
few	TRBV10-2	TRBD2	TRBJ2-7	TGCGCCAGCACGCGGGGCGGGAGTTTTGACTACGAGCAGTACTTC	CASTRGGSFDYEQYF
many	TRBV27	.	TRBJ1-5	TGTGCCAGCAGTTTAAGGTCAGGGGATACAAGCAATCAGCCCCAGCATTTT	CASSLRSGDTSNQPQHF
many	TRBV2	.	TRBJ2-7	TGTGCCAGCAGTGAAAGTCGCGGGACTTACGAGCAGTACTTC	CASSESRGTYEQYF
.	TRBV28	TRBD2	TRBJ2-3	TGTGCCAGCAGTTTAATAGGAAGCGGGACGGGTGCAGATACGCAGTATTTT	CASSLIGSGTGADTQYF
.	TRBV7-9	.	TRBJ2-1	TGTGCCAGCAATTCCACCATTTGGACAGACGAATACAATGAGCAGTTCTTC	CASNSTIWTDEYNEQFF
many	TRBV12-3/TRBV12-4	.	TRBJ2-1	TGTGCCAGCAGTTTCCTGGGCCTTCTTGAGACCTACAATGAGCAGTTCTTC	CASSFLGLLETYNEQFF
many	TRBV27	.	TRBJ2-5	TGTGCCAGCAGTCCGTCCCGGGACGGGGAGACCCAGTACTTC	CASSPSRDGETQYF
few	TRBV5-1	TRBD2	TRBJ2-5	TGCGCCAGCAGCCCGGGACTAGCGGGAGGAGAGGGGGAGACCCAGTACTTC	CASSPGLAGGEGETQYF
many	TRBV30	TRBD1	TRBJ2-2	TGTGCCTGCCAGGGGGCGAACACCGGGGAGCTGTTTTTT	CACQGANTGELFF
many	TRBV2	TRBD2	TRBJ2-1	TGTGCCAGCGGAGGGACTAGCGGCTACAATGAGCAGTTCTTC	CASGGTSGYNEQFF
.	TRBV9	.	TRBJ2-2	TGTGCCAGCAGCGTAGGGGTGATCGGGGAGCTGTTTTTT	CASSVGVIGELFF
many	TRBV15	.	TRBJ2-7	TGTGCCACCAGCAGAACAGGGTCCACCTACGAGCAGTACTTC	CATSRTGSTYEQYF
.	TRBV7-9	.	TRBJ1-2	TGTGCCAGCAGCTTAAACGGCAGGGACTATGGCTACACCTTC	CASSLNGRDYGYTF
many	TRBV2	.	TRBJ2-1	TGTGCCAGCAGTTTTCTACGTAGCTCCTACAATGAGCAGTTCTTC	CASSFLRSSYNEQFF
few	TRBV5-1	TRBD2	TRBJ2-5	TGCGCCAGCAGCTTGGCAGTAGCGGGAGGAGCTGCGACCCAGTACTTC	CASSLAVAGGAATQYF
many	TRBV20-1	.	TRBJ2-7	TGCAGTGCTAGAGATCCGTCAGGGATCGAGCAGTACTTC	CSARDPSGIEQYF
few	TRBV6-2/TRBV6-3	.	TRBJ1-3	TGTGCCAGCAGCTACTCCCGGGATCCTGGAAACACCATATATTTT	CASSYSRDPGNTIYF
.	TRBV30	TRBD2	TRBJ2-3	TGTGCCTGGAATCCTAGCGGGGTTAGCACAGATACGCAGTATTTT	CAWNPSGVSTDTQYF
few	TRBV19	.	TRBJ1-2	TGTGCCAGTAGTTGGAAGGGGATCGATGGCTACACCTTC	CASSWKGIDGYTF
few	TRBV29-1	.	TRBJ2-1	TGCAGCGTTGATGAATACAGGGTGGGCAATGAGCAGTTCTTC	CSVDEYRVGNEQFF
few	TRBV19	.	TRBJ1-2	TGTGCCAGTAGTATTTCTGCTAACTATGGCTACACCTTC	CASSISANYGYTF
.	TRBV4-1	.	TRBJ2-4	TGCGCCAGCAGCCAAGAGGGCGCAGCCTCCGCGGGCATTCAGTACTTC	CASSQEGAASAGIQYF
many	TRBV28	.	TRBJ2-5	TGTGCCAGCACTTCAGGGGTAGAGACCCAGTACTTC	CASTSGVETQYF
.	TRBV2	TRBD2	TRBJ2-5	TGTGCCAGCAGTGATGCCGGACTAGCGGGAGGGACCCAGTACTTC	CASSDAGLAGGTQYF
.	TRBV28	TRBD2	TRBJ2-5	TGTGCCAGCAGGCCACCACGACTAGCGGGAGTGGAGACCCAGTACTTC	CASRPPRLAGVETQYF
many	TRBV7-9	TRBD1	TRBJ2-3	TGTGCCAGCAGCGTCGGGACAGGGGCGGATACGCAGTATTTT	CASSVGTGADTQYF
many	TRBV28	.	TRBJ2-1	TGTGCCAGCGGGATAGTTTACAATGAGCAGTTCTTC	CASGIVYNEQFF
many	TRBV6-1	TRBD1	TRBJ2-3	TGTGCCAGCAGTGGGGTCGGGACAGGGGCAGATACGCAGTATTTT	CASSGVGTGADTQYF
.	TRBV3-1	TRBD2	TRBJ2-1	TGTGCCAGCAGCCAAGGGGTAGCGGGGTACAATGAGCAGTTCTTC	CASSQGVAGYNEQFF
many	TRBV5-1	.	TRBJ2-3	TGCGCCAGCAGCTTGGGTAGCGGCAACACAGATACGCAGTATTTT	CASSLGSGNTDTQYF